This TCR beta chain was recorded in a study of beta chain features in type 1 diabetes. Overall study: Cell yields, gender and age were comparable in patients and healthy donors.

The entirety of the isolated RNA underwent reverse transcription, so expressed TCRB transcripts were sequenced. Profiled with immunoSEQ multiplex PCR; TCRdb holds only in-frame clones, not every one. This sample carries about 340,000 clones, 13% of them seen once, and the ten largest clones take roughly 0.015%. Trimming cost V 0 bases and J 5 bases, with 11 bases left between them. The CDR3 is 15 amino acids. Per the germline V gene, CDR1 is SGHTA and CDR2 is FQGNSA. This clone was detected a few times. The antigen is unknown. Study-wide points: Moderately but significantly shorter TCRB CDR3s were found in Type 1 diabetes patients in all four CD4+ subsets.

Sequenced: naive CD4+ T cells from blood. This chain connects TRBV7-2 to TRBJ2-1; D possibly corresponds to TRBD2 (6 bases). The TCR originated in a woman between 18 and 29 years old with type 1 diabetes. Here the CDR3 reads CASSLAGGINNEQFF. The DNA of the CDR3 is TGTGCCAGCAGCTTAGCGGGGGGAATTAACAATGAGCAGTTCTTC.